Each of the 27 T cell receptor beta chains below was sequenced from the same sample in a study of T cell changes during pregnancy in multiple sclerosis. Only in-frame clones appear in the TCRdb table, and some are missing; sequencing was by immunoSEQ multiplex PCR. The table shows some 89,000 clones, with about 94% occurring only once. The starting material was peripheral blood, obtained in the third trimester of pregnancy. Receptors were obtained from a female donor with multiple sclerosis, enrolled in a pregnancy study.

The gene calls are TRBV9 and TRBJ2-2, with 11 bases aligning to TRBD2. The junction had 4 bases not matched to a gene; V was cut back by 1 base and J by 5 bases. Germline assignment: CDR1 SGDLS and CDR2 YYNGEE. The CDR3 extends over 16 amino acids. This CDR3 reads CASSVYSGGATGELFF. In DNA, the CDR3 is TGTGCCAGCAGCGTATATAGCGGGGGGGCTACCGGGGAGCTGTTTTTT.

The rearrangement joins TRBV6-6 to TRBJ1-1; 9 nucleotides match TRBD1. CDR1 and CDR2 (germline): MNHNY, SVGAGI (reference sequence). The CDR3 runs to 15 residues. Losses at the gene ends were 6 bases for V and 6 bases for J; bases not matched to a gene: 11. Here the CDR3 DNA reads TGTGCCAGCAGCCCCACGGGGACAGGGTCCCCTGAAGCTTTCTTT. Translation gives CASSPTGTGSPEAFF.

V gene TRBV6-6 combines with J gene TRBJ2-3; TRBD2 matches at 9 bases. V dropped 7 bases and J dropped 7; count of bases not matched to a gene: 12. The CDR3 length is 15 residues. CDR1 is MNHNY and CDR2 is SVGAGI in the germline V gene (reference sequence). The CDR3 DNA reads TGTGCCAGCAACATGGGGCGGGGGGGCCTAAATACGCAGTATTTT. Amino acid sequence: CASNMGRGGLNTQYF.

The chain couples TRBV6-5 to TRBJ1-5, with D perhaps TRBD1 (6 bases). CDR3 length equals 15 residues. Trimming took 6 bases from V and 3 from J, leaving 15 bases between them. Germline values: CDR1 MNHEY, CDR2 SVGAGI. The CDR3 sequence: CASSPTTGFNQPQHF. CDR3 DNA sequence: TGTGCCAGCAGCCCAACTACAGGGTTCAATCAGCCCCAGCATTTT.

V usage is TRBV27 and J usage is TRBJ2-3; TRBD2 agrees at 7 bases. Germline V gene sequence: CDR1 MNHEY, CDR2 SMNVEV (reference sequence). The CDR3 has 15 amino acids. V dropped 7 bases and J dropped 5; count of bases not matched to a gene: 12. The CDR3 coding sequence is TGTGCCAGCACCACTCTGGGAGGGGCCGGAGATACGCAGTATTTT. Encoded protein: CASTTLGGAGDTQYF.

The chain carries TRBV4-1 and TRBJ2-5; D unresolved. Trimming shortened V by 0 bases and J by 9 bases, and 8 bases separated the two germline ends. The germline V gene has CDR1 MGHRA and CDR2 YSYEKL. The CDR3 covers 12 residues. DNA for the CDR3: TGCGCCAGCAGCCAAGATGGTGCGGCCCAGTACTTC. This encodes CASSQDGAAQYF.

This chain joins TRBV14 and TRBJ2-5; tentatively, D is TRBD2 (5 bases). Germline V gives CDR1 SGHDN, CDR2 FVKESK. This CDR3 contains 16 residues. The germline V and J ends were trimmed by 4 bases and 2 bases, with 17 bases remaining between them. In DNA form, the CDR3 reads TGTGCCAGCAGCCGGAGATTGTCGGGAATACAAGAGACCCAGTACTTC. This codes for CASSRRLSGIQETQYF.

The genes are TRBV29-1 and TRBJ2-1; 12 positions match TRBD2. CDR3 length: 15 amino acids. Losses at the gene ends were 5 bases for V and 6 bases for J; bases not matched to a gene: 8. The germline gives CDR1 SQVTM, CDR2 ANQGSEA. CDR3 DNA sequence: TGCAGCGTTAGGACTAGCGGGGCTCTCGCCAATGAGCAGTTCTTC. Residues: CSVRTSGALANEQFF.

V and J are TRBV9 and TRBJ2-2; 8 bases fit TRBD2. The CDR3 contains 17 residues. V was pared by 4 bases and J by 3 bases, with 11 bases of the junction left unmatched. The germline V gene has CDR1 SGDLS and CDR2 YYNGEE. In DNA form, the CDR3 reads TGTGCCAGCAGCCTCATGAGCGGGGGCGCTTACACCGGGGAGCTGTTTTTT. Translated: CASSLMSGGAYTGELFF.

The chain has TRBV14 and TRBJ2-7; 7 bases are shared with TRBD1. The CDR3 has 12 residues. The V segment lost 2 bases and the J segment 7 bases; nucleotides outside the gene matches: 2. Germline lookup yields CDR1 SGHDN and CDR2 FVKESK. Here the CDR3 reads CASSQTGEEQYF. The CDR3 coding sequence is TGTGCCAGCAGCCAAACAGGGGAAGAGCAGTACTTC.

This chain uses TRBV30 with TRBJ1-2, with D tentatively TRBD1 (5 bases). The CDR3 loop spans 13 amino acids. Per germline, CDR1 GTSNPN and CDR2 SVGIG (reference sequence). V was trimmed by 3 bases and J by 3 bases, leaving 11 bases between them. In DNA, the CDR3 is TGTGCCTGGAGAGAGACAGCTTACTATGGCTACACCTTC. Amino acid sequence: CAWRETAYYGYTF.

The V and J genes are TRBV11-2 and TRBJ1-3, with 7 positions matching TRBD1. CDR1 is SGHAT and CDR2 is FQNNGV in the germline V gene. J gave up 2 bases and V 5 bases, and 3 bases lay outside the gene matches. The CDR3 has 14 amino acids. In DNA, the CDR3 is TGTGCCAGCAGCGTAGGGACAGCTGGAAACACCATATATTTT. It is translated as CASSVGTAGNTIYF.

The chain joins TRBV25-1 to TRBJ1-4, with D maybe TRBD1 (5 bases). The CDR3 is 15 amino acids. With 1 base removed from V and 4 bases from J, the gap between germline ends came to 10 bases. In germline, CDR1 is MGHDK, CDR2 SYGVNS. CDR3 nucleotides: TGTGCCAGCAGTGAATGGGACTTATTTAATGAAAAACTGTTTTTT. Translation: CASSEWDLFNEKLFF.

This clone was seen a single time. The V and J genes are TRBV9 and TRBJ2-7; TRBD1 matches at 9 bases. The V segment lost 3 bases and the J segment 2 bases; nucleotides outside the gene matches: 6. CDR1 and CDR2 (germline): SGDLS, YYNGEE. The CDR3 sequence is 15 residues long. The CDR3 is CASSAGQGPPYEQYF. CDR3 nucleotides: TGTGCCAGCAGCGCCGGACAGGGGCCCCCCTACGAGCAGTACTTC.

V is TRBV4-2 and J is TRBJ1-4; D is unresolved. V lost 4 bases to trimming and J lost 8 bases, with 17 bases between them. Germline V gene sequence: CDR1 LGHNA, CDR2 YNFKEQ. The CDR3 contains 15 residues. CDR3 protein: CASSPRETLGEKLFF. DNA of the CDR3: TGTGCCAGCAGCCCCCGGGAGACCCTGGGCGAAAAACTGTTTTTT.

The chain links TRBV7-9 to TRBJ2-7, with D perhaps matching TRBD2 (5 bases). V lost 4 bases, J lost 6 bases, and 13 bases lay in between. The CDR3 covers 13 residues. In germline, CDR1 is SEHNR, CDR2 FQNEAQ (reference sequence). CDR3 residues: CASSSPPGTEQYF. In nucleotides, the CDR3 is TGTGCCAGCAGCTCCCCCCCGGGAACCGAGCAGTACTTC.

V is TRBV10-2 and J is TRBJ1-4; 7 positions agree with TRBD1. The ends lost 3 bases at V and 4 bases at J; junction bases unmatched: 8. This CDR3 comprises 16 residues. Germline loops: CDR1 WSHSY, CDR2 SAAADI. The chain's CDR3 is CASSDATGLYNEKLFF. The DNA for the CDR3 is TGCGCCAGCAGTGACGCGACAGGGCTTTATAATGAAAAACTGTTTTTT.

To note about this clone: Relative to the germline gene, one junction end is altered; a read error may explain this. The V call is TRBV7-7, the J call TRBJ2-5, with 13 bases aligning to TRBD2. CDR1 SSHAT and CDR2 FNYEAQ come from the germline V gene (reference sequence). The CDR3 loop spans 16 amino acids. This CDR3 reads CASSLWTSGGQETQYF. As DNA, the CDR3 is TGTGCTAGCAGCTTATGGACTAGCGGGGGCCAAGAGACCCAGTACTTC. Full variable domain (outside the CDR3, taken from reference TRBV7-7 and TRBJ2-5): GAGVSQSPRYKVTKRGQDVTLRCDPISSHATLYWYQQALGQGPEFLTYFNYEAQPDKSGLPSDRFSAERPEGSISTLTIQRTEQRDSAMYRCASSLWTSGGQETQYFGPGTRLLVL.

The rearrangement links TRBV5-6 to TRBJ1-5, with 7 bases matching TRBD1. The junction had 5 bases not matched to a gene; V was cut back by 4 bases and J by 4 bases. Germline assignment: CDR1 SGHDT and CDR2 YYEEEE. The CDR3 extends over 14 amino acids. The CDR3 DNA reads TGTGCCAGCAGCCGGGACAGAGATAATCAGCCCCAGCATTTT. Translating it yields CASSRDRDNQPQHF.

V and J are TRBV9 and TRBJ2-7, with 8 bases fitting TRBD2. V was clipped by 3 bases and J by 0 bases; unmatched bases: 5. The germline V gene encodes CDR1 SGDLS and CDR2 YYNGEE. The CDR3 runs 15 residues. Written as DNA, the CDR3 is TGTGCCAGCAGCGAAGCGGGGGCCAGCTCCTACGAGCAGTACTTC. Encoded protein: CASSEAGASSYEQYF.

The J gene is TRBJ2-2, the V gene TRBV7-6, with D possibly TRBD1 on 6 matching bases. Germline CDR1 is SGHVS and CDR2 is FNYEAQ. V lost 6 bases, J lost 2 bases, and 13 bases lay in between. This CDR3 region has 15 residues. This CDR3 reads CASRPGQLNTGELFF. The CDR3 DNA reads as TGTGCCAGCAGGCCAGGACAGCTCAACACCGGGGAGCTGTTTTTT.

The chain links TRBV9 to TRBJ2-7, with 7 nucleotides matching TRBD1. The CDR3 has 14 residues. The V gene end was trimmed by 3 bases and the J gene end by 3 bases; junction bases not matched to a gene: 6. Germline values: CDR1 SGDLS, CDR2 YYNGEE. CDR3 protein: CASSAGQEFYEQYF. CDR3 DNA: TGTGCCAGCAGCGCCGGACAGGAGTTCTACGAGCAGTACTTC.

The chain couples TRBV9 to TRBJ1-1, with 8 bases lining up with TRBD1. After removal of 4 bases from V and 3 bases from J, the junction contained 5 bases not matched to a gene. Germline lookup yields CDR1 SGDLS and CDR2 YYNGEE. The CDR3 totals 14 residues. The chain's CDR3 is CASSPRQGHTEAFF. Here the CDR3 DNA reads TGTGCCAGCAGCCCCCGACAGGGGCACACTGAAGCTTTCTTT.

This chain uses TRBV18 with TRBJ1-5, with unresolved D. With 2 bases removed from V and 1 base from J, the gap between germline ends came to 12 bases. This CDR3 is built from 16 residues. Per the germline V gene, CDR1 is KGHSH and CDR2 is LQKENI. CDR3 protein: CASSPGSTISNQPQHF. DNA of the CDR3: TGTGCCAGCTCACCAGGTTCTACCATCAGCAATCAGCCCCAGCATTTT.

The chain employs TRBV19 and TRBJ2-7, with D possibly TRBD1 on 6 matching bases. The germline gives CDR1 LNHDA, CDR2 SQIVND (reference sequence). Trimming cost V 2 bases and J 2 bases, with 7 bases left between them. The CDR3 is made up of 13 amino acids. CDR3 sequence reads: CASSITGPYEQYF. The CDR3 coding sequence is TGTGCCAGTAGTATAACAGGGCCCTACGAGCAGTACTTC.

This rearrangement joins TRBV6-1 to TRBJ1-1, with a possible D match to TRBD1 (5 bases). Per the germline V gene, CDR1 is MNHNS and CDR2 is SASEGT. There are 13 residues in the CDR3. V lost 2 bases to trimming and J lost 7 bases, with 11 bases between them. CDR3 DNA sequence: TGTGCCAGCAGTGAATGGACACGAGTTGAAGCTTTCTTT. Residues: CASSEWTRVEAFF.

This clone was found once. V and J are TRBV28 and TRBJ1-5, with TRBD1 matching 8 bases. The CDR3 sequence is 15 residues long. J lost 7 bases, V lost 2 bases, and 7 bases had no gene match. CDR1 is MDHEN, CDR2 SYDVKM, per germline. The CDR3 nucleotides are TGTGCCAGCAGTTTAGCAGGCGCAGGGGGCCAGCCCCAGCATTTT. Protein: CASSLAGAGGQPQHF.